This TCR beta chain is drawn from a study of blood T cells in healthy people across ages. Study results and limitations: Higher diversity and more naive CD4+ cells were features of long-lived donors, compared to aged donors.

A second PCR of about 6 to 12 cycles used a sample-barcoded 5' primer and a J-beta primer mix. TCRdb used MiXCR to reprocess the 5' RACE reads, holding one entry per CDR3 protein. The repertoire has roughly 1,100,000 distinct CDR3 sequences, about 25% of them found once; the top ten carry approximately 0.71%. Comments on this clonotype: The antigen remains undetermined.

Separately, the same data were catalogued under a study of T cells of mothers and their children. From that report: For each mother, over 8 million TCR beta CDR3 reads were obtained, and for each child, 2.5 million to 3 million.

The TCR originated in a girl aged 2 to 10 in good health. The specimen sequenced was blood.

This CDR3 is CASSPLTSVFTDTQYF. CDR3 in DNA: TGTGCCAGCAGCCCCCTGACTAGCGTGTTCACAGATACGCAGTATTTT. The chain couples TRBV7-9 to TRBJ2-3, with 8 bases aligning to TRBD2. The CDR3 contains 16 residues. V lost 5 bases, J lost 2 bases, and 9 bases stayed unmatched. Per the germline V gene, CDR1 is SEHNR and CDR2 is FQNEAQ (reference sequence).